The 27 T cell receptor beta chains given below trace back to one sample, sequenced in a study of OX40 agonist ivuxolimab in advanced cancers. TCRdb keeps only in-frame clones here, not all; method: immunoSEQ multiplex PCR. This sample has tens of thousands of clones; approximately 83% occur once, and the top ten carry roughly 12%. Sequenced material: CD4+ or CD8+ T cells sorted from blood, taken in a trial of the OX40 agonist ivuxolimab. The receptors here all came from an adult with an advanced solid tumor such as melanoma, head and neck, liver or kidney cancer.

This clone has only a few counts. The V gene is TRBV6-5, the J gene TRBJ1-1, with a possible D match to TRBD1 (6 bases). The ends were cut back, 1 base at V and 5 bases at J, with 14 bases in the middle. The CDR3 contains 15 residues. The germline CDR1 and CDR2 sequences are MNHEY and SVGAGI. Written as DNA, the CDR3 is TGTGCCAGCAGTTACTTCAGGGTTAGGGGGACTGAAGCTTTCTTT. Residues: CASSYFRVRGTEAFF.

The chain has TRBV7-7 and TRBJ2-5; D is possibly TRBD2 (6 bases). The V and J ends lost 4 bases and 7 bases respectively, with 13 bases between them. CDR1 and CDR2 from the germline V gene are SSHAT and FNYEAQ (reference sequence). The CDR3 contains 13 residues. Written as DNA, the CDR3 is TGTGCCAGCAGCTCCGGGGAGGTTGGGACCCAGTACTTC. It codes for CASSSGEVGTQYF.

V and J are TRBV18 and TRBJ2-1; D possibly corresponds to TRBD1 (6 bases). This CDR3 region has 15 residues. The germline CDR1 and CDR2 sequences are KGHSH and LQKENI. Trimming cost V 2 bases and J 6 bases, with 14 bases left between them. The CDR3: CASSPTRGSINEQFF. As DNA, the CDR3 is TGTGCCAGCTCACCAACCAGGGGCTCTATCAATGAGCAGTTCTTC.

The DNA for the CDR3 is TGTGCCAGCAGCCCAGGACAGCTGAAGAACACTGAAGCTTTCTTT. Encoded protein: CASSPGQLKNTEAFF. The V and J genes are TRBV14 and TRBJ1-1; D perhaps matches TRBD1 (6 bases). CDR1 is SGHDN and CDR2 is FVKESK in the germline V gene. V lost 4 bases and J 1 base, leaving 13 bases between the germline ends. This CDR3 contains 15 residues.

This chain's CDR3 is CASSYGDSSHQPQHF. The CDR3 DNA is TGTGCCAGCAGTTACGGGGACAGCAGTCATCAGCCCCAGCATTTT. The chain combines TRBV6-6 with TRBJ1-5; 7 bases match TRBD1. CDR1 and CDR2 from the germline V gene are MNHNY and SVGAGI (reference sequence). Trimming removed 2 bases from V and 5 bases from J; junction bases left unmatched: 6. This CDR3 contains 15 residues.

This clone was counted a few times. A read error may account for a junction end that differs from germline. The V gene is TRBV5-6, the J gene TRBJ1-3, with D perhaps TRBD1 (5 bases). Germline-derived CDR1 and CDR2 are SGHDT and YYEEEE. The length of the CDR3 is 9 residues. In DNA, the CDR3 is TGTGCCAGCTTTAGGGGCCTGGCGTTT. Protein product: CASFRGLAF. Variable domain in full (rest from reference TRBV5-6 and TRBJ1-3): DAGVTQSPTHLIKTRGQQVTLRCSPKSGHDTVSWYQQALGQGPQFIFQYYEEEERQRGNFPDRFSGHQFPNYSSELNVNALLLGDSALYLCASFRGLAFGEGSWLTVV.

This chain links TRBV9 with TRBJ1-1; 8 bases align to TRBD1. The V and J ends lost 4 bases and 3 bases, in that order; junction bases with no gene match: 8. CDR1 is SGDLS, CDR2 YYNGEE, per germline. The CDR3 runs 15 residues. The CDR3 region is CASSSTGEADTEAFF. The DNA of the CDR3 is TGTGCCAGCAGCTCGACAGGGGAGGCGGACACTGAAGCTTTCTTT. Full variable domain (remainder filled in from reference TRBV9 and TRBJ1-1): DSGVTQTPKHLITATGQRVTLRCSPRSGDLSVYWYQQSLDQGLQFLIQYYNGEERAKGNILERFSAQQFPDLHSELNLSSLELGDSALYFCASSSTGEADTEAFFGQGTRLTVV.

This clone has only a few counts. The chain recombines TRBV7-6 with TRBJ2-7, with a tentative D call TRBD2 (6 bases). The germline V gene encodes CDR1 SGHVS and CDR2 FNYEAQ. Between the trimmed V and J ends, which lost 5 bases and 4 bases, there was a span of 18 bases. The CDR3 is made up of 15 amino acids. The CDR3: CASSRSTGVVYEQYF. In nucleotides, the CDR3 is TGTGCCAGCAGCCGATCTACGGGAGTAGTATACGAGCAGTACTTC. The variable domain in full, with the rest retrieved from reference TRBV7-6 and TRBJ2-7, is GAGVSQSPRYKVTKRGQDVALRCDPISGHVSLYWYRQALGQGPEFLTYFNYEAQQDKSGLPNDRFSAERPEGSISTLTIQRTEQRDSAMYRCASSRSTGVVYEQYFGPGTRLTVT.

The chain couples TRBV5-1 to TRBJ1-6, with D perhaps TRBD1 (6 bases). V was pared by 2 bases and J by 9 bases, with 15 bases between. CDR3 length: 15 amino acids. CDR1 is SGHRS, CDR2 YFSETQ, per germline. The CDR3 region has the DNA TGCGCCAGCAGCTTAGGGGGAACAATGGGTTCACCCCTCCACTTT. It is translated as CASSLGGTMGSPLHF.

This chain uses TRBV5-4 with TRBJ1-6; 8 bases match TRBD1. V lost 5 bases to trimming and J lost 5 bases; unmatched junction nucleotides: 6. The CDR3 runs 15 residues. Germline CDR1 is SGHNT and CDR2 is YYREEE (reference sequence). The CDR3 bases are TGTGCCAGCAGGACCGCGGGACAGGATAATTCACCCCTCCACTTT. This translates into CASRTAGQDNSPLHF.

The V and J genes are TRBV29-1 and TRBJ1-2; 8 bases map to TRBD1. Per the germline V gene, CDR1 is SQVTM and CDR2 is ANQGSEA. The J segment lost 4 bases and the V segment lost 3 bases, leaving 7 bases of the junction unmatched. This CDR3 has 14 residues. This CDR3 reads CSVEDREGGYGYTF. Written as DNA, the CDR3 is TGCAGCGTTGAGGACAGGGAAGGGGGCTATGGCTACACCTTC. Variable domain in full (rest from reference TRBV29-1 and TRBJ1-2): SAVISQKPSRDICQRGTSLTIQCQVDSQVTMMFWYRQQPGQSLTLIATANQGSEATYESGFVIDKFPISRPNLTFSTLTVSNMSPEDSSIYLCSVEDREGGYGYTFGSGTRLTVV.

In this sample, this clone turned up once. The chain carries TRBV28 and TRBJ2-7; D gene ambiguous. CDR1 is MDHEN, CDR2 SYDVKM, per germline. The germline V and J ends were trimmed by 8 bases and 0 bases, with 11 bases remaining between them. CDR3 length equals 13 residues. CDR3 sequence: CASLPLDSYEQYF. The CDR3 nucleotides read TGTGCCAGCCTCCCCCTGGACTCCTACGAGCAGTACTTC.

The chain is built from TRBV5-5 and TRBJ2-5; no definite D call. The CDR3 contains 11 residues. V was cut by 3 bases and J by 2 bases, with 2 bases left in between. Germline V gene sequence: CDR1 SGHKS, CDR2 YYEKEE (reference sequence). The CDR3: CASSWQETQYF. The DNA for the CDR3 is TGTGCCAGCAGCTGGCAAGAGACCCAGTACTTC.

The chain is built from TRBV6-5 and TRBJ1-5; D gene ambiguous. Deletions cut 6 bases from V and 5 bases from J, with 11 bases between. The CDR3 sequence is 13 residues long. The germline V gene has CDR1 MNHEY and CDR2 SVGAGI. The CDR3 DNA follows: TGTGCCAGCAGCTGGAAGTCCGATCAGCCCCAGCATTTT. Residues: CASSWKSDQPQHF.

This clone was seen only a few times. V usage is TRBV5-4 and J usage is TRBJ2-5; D unresolved. The V end was cut by 0 bases, the J end by 6 bases, with 9 bases between. The CDR3 consists of 13 residues. Germline CDR1 and CDR2: SGHNT and YYREEE (reference sequence). The CDR3 here is CASSLEVGQTQYF. The CDR3 region has the DNA TGTGCCAGCAGCTTGGAGGTAGGGCAGACCCAGTACTTC.

V is TRBV28 and J is TRBJ1-2, with D unclear. Trimming took 3 bases from V and 5 from J, leaving 10 bases between them. CDR1 MDHEN and CDR2 SYDVKM come from the germline V gene. The CDR3 runs to 13 residues. The CDR3 protein is CASSFILRYGYTF. The CDR3 DNA reads TGTGCCAGCAGTTTTATTTTGAGGTATGGCTACACCTTC.

V and J are TRBV6-5 and TRBJ2-7; 7 nucleotides line up with TRBD1. Looked up from germline, CDR1 is MNHEY and CDR2 is SVGAGI. CDR3 length equals 15 residues. J lost 7 bases, V lost 6 bases, and 15 bases had no gene match. The CDR3 is CASSMAGTAPSEQYF. Here the CDR3 DNA reads TGTGCCAGCAGCATGGCCGGGACAGCCCCTTCGGAGCAGTACTTC.

V gene TRBV7-2 combines with J gene TRBJ1-2, with TRBD1 matching over 10 bases. The V gene's germline CDR1 is SGHTA and CDR2 FQGNSA. The CDR3 consists of 15 residues. The V segment lost 1 base and the J segment 7 bases; nucleotides outside the gene matches: 6. The CDR3 reads CASSLGGQGGFGYTF. The CDR3 DNA follows: TGTGCCAGCAGCTTAGGCGGACAGGGGGGCTTTGGCTACACCTTC.

This chain joins TRBV7-8 and TRBJ2-5, with 9 bases identical to TRBD1. V gave up 3 bases and J gave up 5 bases; unmatched junction bases: 4. The CDR3 sequence is 14 residues long. Germline assignment: CDR1 SGHVS and CDR2 FQNEAQ. This chain's CDR3 is CASSFTGGGETQYF. CDR3 sequence (DNA): TGTGCCAGCAGCTTCACAGGGGGCGGGGAGACCCAGTACTTC.

The chain is built from TRBV6-4 and TRBJ1-5, with 8 nucleotides matching TRBD1. Germline CDR1 reads MRHNA; CDR2 reads SNTAGT. V shed 2 bases and J 4 bases; nucleotides not matched to a gene: 25. The CDR3 runs 22 residues. This CDR3 reads CASSDSNGQNRGNSLLNQPQHF. Here the CDR3 DNA reads TGTGCCAGCAGTGACAGTAATGGGCAAAACAGGGGGAACTCCTTACTTAATCAGCCCCAGCATTTT.

This clone appeared once. This chain uses TRBV19 with TRBJ2-7; TRBD2 might be the D (5 bases). Germline assignment: CDR1 LNHDA and CDR2 SQIVND (reference sequence). V lost 8 bases and J 0 bases, leaving 11 bases between the germline ends. This CDR3 has 13 amino acids. The CDR3 sequence is CASPEGISYEQYV. CDR3 sequence (DNA): TGTGCCAGTCCCGAGGGAATCTCCTACGAGCAGTACGTC.

The chain joins TRBV19 to TRBJ2-1, with 13 bases identical to TRBD2. CDR3 size: 20 residues. Germline-derived CDR1 and CDR2 are LNHDA and SQIVND (reference sequence). After removal of 5 bases from V and 0 bases from J, the junction contained 13 bases not matched to a gene. DNA for the CDR3: TGTGCCAGTAGTCTCCGTCCGGGACTAGCGGGAAAGAGCTCCTACAATGAGCAGTTCTTC. Translated: CASSLRPGLAGKSSYNEQFF. Together with reference TRBV19 and TRBJ2-1, the CDR3 gives the full variable domain: DGGITQSPKYLFRKEGQNVTLSCEQNLNHDAMYWYRQDPGQGLRLIYYSQIVNDFQKGDIAEGYSVSREKKESFPLTVTSAQKNPTAFYLCASSLRPGLAGKSSYNEQFFGPGTRLTVL.

The rearrangement joins TRBV6-4 to TRBJ2-7; either TRBD1 or TRBD2 may fit D (5 bases each). Germline lookup yields CDR1 MRHNA and CDR2 SNTAGT. With 7 bases removed from V and 0 bases from J, the gap between germline ends came to 13 bases. The CDR3 length is 14 residues. CDR3 amino acids: CASKGRKPSYEQYV. Written as DNA, the CDR3 is TGTGCCAGCAAGGGGAGAAAACCCTCCTACGAGCAGTACGTC.

The chain carries TRBV4-1 and TRBJ1-1, with D possibly TRBD1 on 5 matching bases. Germline-derived CDR1 and CDR2 are MGHRA and YSYEKL. The CDR3 spans 13 residues. V was cut by 5 bases and J by 3 bases, with 10 bases left in between. The CDR3 nucleotides read TGCGCCAGCAGCGGGGAGGGGTACACTGAAGCTTTCTTT. This encodes CASSGEGYTEAFF.

The gene calls are TRBV27 and TRBJ2-6; D uncertain. The CDR3 has 17 amino acids. Germline V CDR1 and CDR2: MNHEY, SMNVEV (reference sequence). V was shortened by 2 bases and J by 1 base, with 12 bases between the two germline ends. CDR3 sequence (DNA): TGTGCCAGCAGTTTAGGGTGGTTTCGATCTGGGGCCAACGTCCTGACTTTC. Amino acids: CASSLGWFRSGANVLTF.

The V gene is TRBV19, the J gene TRBJ2-5; 10 bases map to TRBD2. V lost 4 bases and J lost 5; bases outside the gene matches: 7. CDR3 length: 15 residues. Germline values: CDR1 LNHDA, CDR2 SQIVND (reference sequence). The CDR3 loop reads CASSSSGGPSETQYF. As DNA, the CDR3 is TGTGCCAGTAGTAGTAGCGGGGGGCCTTCGGAGACCCAGTACTTC.

This sequence joins TRBV9 and TRBJ2-7; D unresolved. The length of the CDR3 is 14 residues. Germline assignment: CDR1 SGDLS and CDR2 YYNGEE. V shed 3 bases and J shed 0 bases, with 10 bases lying between them. The CDR3 sequence: CASSADSASYEQYF. The CDR3 nucleotides are TGTGCCAGCAGCGCCGACTCGGCCTCCTACGAGCAGTACTTC. The variable domain in full, completed from reference TRBV9 and TRBJ2-7, reads DSGVTQTPKHLITATGQRVTLRCSPRSGDLSVYWYQQSLDQGLQFLIQYYNGEERAKGNILERFSAQQFPDLHSELNLSSLELGDSALYFCASSADSASYEQYFGPGTRLTVT.